This T cell receptor (beta chain) was profiled in a study of graft-versus-host responses after intestinal transplantation. Study-wide results and limits: Recipient marrow held GvH clones, some first seen in ileum or blood.

Responders labeled with CFSE (approximately 200,000) were plated with approximately 200,000 irradiated, violet-dye-labeled stimulators. Germline V gene sequence: CDR1 SGDLS, CDR2 YYNGEE. V lost 0 bases and J 5 bases, leaving 6 bases between the germline ends. The CDR3 spans 13 residues. This clone showed up just a few times. Libraries were prepared by immunoSEQ multiplex PCR; TCRdb keeps only in-frame clonotypes and omits some of them. The data hold roughly 16,000 clones, with under 45% observed a single time. The genes are TRBV9 and TRBJ1-3; D is undetermined. This TCR derives from a human patient who received an intestinal transplant. The sample consisted of alloreactive CD8+ T cells from a mixed lymphocyte reaction culture, taken before intestinal transplant. Noted subset: CFSE-low proliferating T cells sorted from roughly six-day pre-transplant mixed lymphocyte reaction (GvH or HvG direction). CDR3 nucleotide sequence: TGTGCCAGCAGCGTAGGAGGGAGAAACACCATATATTTT. This encodes CASSVGGRNTIYF.